The rows below give T cell receptor beta chains drawn from one sample of a study of cytomegalovirus exposure and HLA in healthy donors. Repertoires were generated with immunoSEQ multiplex PCR, while TCRdb's copy carries only in-frame clones and drops some. The repertoire holds about 98,000 clones, with approximately 90% as singletons. The sample taken for sequencing was PBMCs. All receptors come from a woman in her twenties or thirties in good health and CMV-seronegative. CDR3s include the opening cysteine and the closing phenylalanine or tryptophan. D genes are given only for firm matches. Rows give clone size only sometimes, using once, few, many, or a class for an expanded clone.

J gene,V gene,clone size,D gene,CDR3 protein,CDR3 DNA
TRBJ2-7,TRBV28,-,TRBD1,CASSLRATGLIYEQYF,TGTGCCAGCAGTTTACGGGCGACAGGGTTGATCTACGAGCAGTACTTC
TRBJ1-4,TRBV6-4,once,TRBD1,CASSDPRQGWREKLFF,TGTGCCAGCAGTGACCCTCGACAGGGATGGCGCGAAAAACTGTTTTTT
TRBJ1-5,TRBV10-3,-,-,CAISESGGNQPQHF,TGTGCCATCAGTGAGTCAGGGGGCAATCAGCCCCAGCATTTT
TRBJ1-5,TRBV6-6,-,TRBD1,CAIQGGGRAQHF,TGTGCCATACAGGGGGGAGGAAGGGCCCAGCATTTT
TRBJ1-4,TRBV25-1,-,-,CASSDYPLRGKGNEKLFF,TGTGCCAGCAGTGACTATCCCCTCCGGGGGAAAGGGAATGAAAAACTGTTTTTT
TRBJ2-5,TRBV5-6,-,-,CASSLGAGRQETQYF,TGTGCCAGCAGCTTGGGTGCAGGTCGACAAGAGACCCAGTACTTC
TRBJ1-1,TRBV18,-,TRBD1,CASSLLQGAGGQAFF,TGTGCCAGCTCACTACTACAGGGGGCAGGAGGCCAAGCTTTCTTT
TRBJ2-1,TRBV11-2,-,TRBD2,CASSLDGLAGEQFF,TGTGCCAGCAGCTTAGATGGCCTAGCGGGTGAGCAGTTCTTC
TRBJ2-7,TRBV14,-,-,CASSPIRGTAYEQYF,TGTGCCAGCAGCCCAATTCGCGGGACAGCCTACGAGCAGTACTTC
TRBJ2-7,TRBV7-9,-,-,CASSLVGGGYEQYF,TGTGCCAGCAGCTTAGTTGGGGGCGGTTACGAGCAGTACTTC
TRBJ2-1,TRBV5-1,-,TRBD2,CASSAGGAGNEQFF,TGCGCCAGCAGCGCGGGAGGGGCTGGGAATGAGCAGTTCTTC
TRBJ1-2,TRBV7-9,-,TRBD1,CASSLLADRGVGYTF,TGTGCCAGCAGCTTACTTGCGGACAGGGGCGTTGGCTACACCTTC
TRBJ2-1,TRBV7-9,many,-,CASSLGQGKTSGREQFF,TGTGCCAGCAGCTTAGGACAGGGGAAGACTAGCGGCAGGGAGCAGTTCTTC
TRBJ1-5,TRBV7-6,-,TRBD1,CASSPETGALNQPQHF,TGTGCCAGCAGCCCAGAAACAGGGGCTCTGAATCAGCCCCAGCATTTT
TRBJ1-2,TRBV4-1,-,-,CASSPGSANYGYTF,TGCGCCAGCAGCCCGGGATCTGCTAACTATGGCTACACCTTC
TRBJ1-4,TRBV5-1,-,TRBD1,CASSGQGAEEKLFF,TGCGCCAGCAGCGGGCAGGGGGCGGAAGAAAAACTGTTTTTT
TRBJ1-4,TRBV4-1,-,-,CASSHPPRDEKLFF,TGCGCCAGCAGCCACCCACCGCGGGACGAAAAACTGTTTTTT
TRBJ2-1,TRBV6-5,-,-,CASSSRLAANEQFF,TGTGCCAGCAGTTCCCGACTGGCGGCGAATGAGCAGTTCTTC
TRBJ2-3,TRBV2,-,-,CASSETGTTSTDTQYF,TGTGCCAGCAGTGAAACAGGGACTACTAGCACAGATACGCAGTATTTT
TRBJ2-1,TRBV5-8,-,TRBD2,CASSLRGLAYEQFF,TGTGCCAGCAGCTTGAGGGGACTAGCTTATGAGCAGTTCTTC
TRBJ2-5,TRBV7-9,-,-,CASSRLETQYF,TGTGCCAGCAGCCGGTTAGAGACCCAGTACTTC
TRBJ1-2,TRBV27,-,-,CASRKGANYGYTF,TGTGCCAGCAGAAAGGGAGCTAACTATGGCTACACCTTC
TRBJ1-5,TRBV6-1,few,-,CASRGDQPQHF,TGTGCCAGCAGGGGAGATCAGCCCCAGCATTTT
TRBJ2-2,TRBV5-1,-,-,CASSPGTQWGHTGELFF,TGCGCCAGCAGCCCTGGGACCCAGTGGGGGCACACCGGGGAGCTGTTTTTT
TRBJ1-2,TRBV4-1,-,-,CASGGQGKNNYGYTF,TGCGCCAGCGGGGGACAAGGGAAAAATAACTATGGCTACACCTTC
TRBJ2-1,TRBV10-3,-,-,CAISATGSDPTLSYNEQFF,TGTGCCATCAGTGCAACAGGGTCCGACCCGACCCTATCCTACAATGAGCAGTTCTTC
TRBJ2-3,TRBV11-2,-,-,CASSVNRANTQYF,TGTGCCAGCAGCGTAAACAGGGCAAATACGCAGTATTTT
TRBJ2-2,TRBV28,-,-,CASTDPRTAFTGELFF,TGTGCCAGCACCGACCCCCGGACAGCATTTACCGGGGAGCTGTTTTTT
TRBJ2-3,TRBV5-4,-,TRBD1,CASSFPGQPDTQYF,TGTGCCAGCAGCTTCCCGGGACAGCCAGATACGCAGTATTTT